Below, 19 T cell receptor beta chains from the same sample are listed, as sequenced in a study of T cells after yellow fever vaccination. Each CDR3 protein gets one entry after TCRdb re-called the 5' RACE reads with MiXCR. The table shows about 53,000 distinct CDR3 sequences, with more than 5.5% occurring only once. The source material was CD8+ T cells sorted from PBMCs, sampled on the day of the first yellow fever vaccination. The receptor source for this set is a man younger than 30 who received the YFV17D yellow fever vaccine.

This clonotype was recorded at least ten times. V and J are TRBV4-2 and TRBJ2-1, with D maybe TRBD2 (5 bases). V was pared by 0 bases and J by 4 bases, with 13 bases between. In germline, CDR1 is LGHNA, CDR2 YNFKEQ. The CDR3 is 16 residues long. In nucleotides, the CDR3 is TGTGCCAGCAGCCAAGATGGGGAGACGGGGTACAATGAGCAGTTCTTC. Translating gives CASSQDGETGYNEQFF.

This clonotype has more than one count but fewer than ten. This chain links TRBV7-9 with TRBJ1-2, with 9 bases lining up with TRBD1. The CDR3 has 14 amino acids. V gave up 4 bases and J gave up 6 bases; unmatched junction bases: 6. Germline CDR1 and CDR2: SEHNR and FQNEAQ (reference sequence). In DNA form, the CDR3 reads TGTGCCAGCAGCTCTACAGGGGGCCGGGATGGCTACACCTTC. As protein: CASSSTGGRDGYTF.

This clonotype was seen only a few times. This chain joins TRBV10-3 and TRBJ1-1; a possible D gene is TRBD1 (5 bases). Germline values: CDR1 ENHRY, CDR2 SYGVKD. The CDR3 extends over 13 amino acids. The V end was cut by 7 bases, the J end by 5 bases, with 14 bases between. The CDR3 sequence: CAITEEGSTEAFF. The DNA for the CDR3 is TGTGCCATCACCGAGGAGGGGAGTACTGAAGCTTTCTTT.

The chain links TRBV14 to TRBJ1-2; 9 bases agree with TRBD1. J gave up 7 bases and V 4 bases, and 4 bases lay outside the gene matches. The CDR3 has 13 amino acids. The germline gives CDR1 SGHDN, CDR2 FVKESK. CDR3 amino acids: CASSLQGASGYTF. As DNA, the CDR3 is TGTGCCAGCAGCCTACAGGGGGCTAGTGGCTACACCTTC.

This clonotype was seen only a few times. V is TRBV5-1 and J is TRBJ2-3, with 12 bases aligning to TRBD2. Germline loops: CDR1 SGHRS, CDR2 YFSETQ. The CDR3 sequence is 16 residues long. The V and J ends lost 2 bases and 2 bases, in that order; junction bases with no gene match: 3. The DNA of the CDR3 is TGCGCCAGCAGCTTCGGACTAGCGGGATACACAGATACGCAGTATTTT. Protein sequence: CASSFGLAGYTDTQYF. The whole variable domain, remainder taken from reference TRBV5-1 and TRBJ2-3, is KAGVTQTPRYLIKTRGQQVTLSCSPISGHRSVSWYQQTPGQGLQFLFEYFSETQRNKGNFPGRFSGRQFSNSRSEMNVSTLELGDSALYLCASSFGLAGYTDTQYFGPGTRLTVL.

This clonotype appeared many times. The chain uses TRBV7-6 and TRBJ2-5, with TRBD2 matching 7 bases. CDR3 length: 17 amino acids. V was pared by 5 bases and J by 2 bases, with 14 bases of the junction left unmatched. In germline, CDR1 is SGHVS, CDR2 FNYEAQ. This chain's CDR3 is CASSNRPGLLTQETQYF. The CDR3 coding sequence is TGTGCCAGCAGCAATCGTCCGGGACTACTAACACAAGAGACCCAGTACTTC.

The rearrangement uses TRBV7-9 and TRBJ2-2; tentatively, D is TRBD2 (7 bases). The CDR3 has 14 residues. The V end was cut by 6 bases, the J end by 6 bases, with 14 bases between. Germline V gives CDR1 SEHNR, CDR2 FQNEAQ (reference sequence). CDR3 nucleotides: TGTGCCAGCAGGACCTCGGGGGGCCCCGGGGAGCTGTTTTTT. The encoded protein is CASRTSGGPGELFF.

This clonotype showed up many times. The J gene is TRBJ2-1, the V gene TRBV4-1, with 9 bases lining up with TRBD2. This CDR3 is built from 15 residues. The trim removed 3 bases at V and 4 bases at J, leaving 4 bases unmatched. Germline-derived CDR1 and CDR2 are MGHRA and YSYEKL. This CDR3 reads CASSQASGAYNEQFF. In nucleotides, the CDR3 is TGCGCCAGCAGCCAGGCTAGCGGGGCTTACAATGAGCAGTTCTTC.

This CDR3 is CASSHAGTGVYEQYF. DNA for the CDR3: TGTGCCAGCAGCCACGCCGGGACAGGGGTCTACGAGCAGTACTTC. This chain links TRBV5-4 with TRBJ2-7; 10 nucleotides align to TRBD1. Trimming removed 4 bases from V and 3 bases from J; junction bases left unmatched: 7. CDR1 is SGHNT, CDR2 YYREEE, per germline (reference sequence). This CDR3 has 15 residues.

This clonotype was detected ten times or more. The chain combines TRBV4-1 with TRBJ1-1; a possible D gene is TRBD1 (6 bases). Germline V gene sequence: CDR1 MGHRA, CDR2 YSYEKL. The CDR3 totals 13 residues. V shed 3 bases and J shed 6 bases, with 11 bases lying between them. In nucleotides, the CDR3 is TGCGCCAGCAGCCATACAGGGAAACCTGAAGCTTTCTTT. Protein: CASSHTGKPEAFF.

This clonotype was detected ten times or more. V gene TRBV11-1 combines with J gene TRBJ2-1, with D perhaps matching TRBD1 or TRBD2 (5 bases each). This CDR3 contains 16 residues. V was cut by 2 bases and J by 7 bases, with 18 bases left in between. In germline, CDR1 is SGHAT, CDR2 FQDESV (reference sequence). CDR3 nucleotides: TGTGCCAGCAGCTTAACCGGAGGTCAGGGTCGGAATGAGCAGTTCTTC. Its translation is CASSLTGGQGRNEQFF.

This clonotype was detected only a few times. J is TRBJ2-3 and V is TRBV4-1; TRBD2 agrees at 9 bases. The germline V gene has CDR1 MGHRA and CDR2 YSYEKL. The J segment lost 6 bases and the V segment lost 1 base, leaving 11 bases of the junction unmatched. The CDR3 loop spans 17 amino acids. CDR3 amino acids: CASSQVWEERGEDTQYF. The CDR3 region has the DNA TGCGCCAGCAGCCAAGTCTGGGAAGAGCGGGGGGAGGATACGCAGTATTTT.

J is TRBJ2-3 and V is TRBV25-1; no definite D call. The CDR3 runs 10 residues. CDR1 and CDR2 (germline): MGHDK, SYGVNS. V was shortened by 8 bases and J by 2 bases, with 2 bases between the two germline ends. CDR3 bases: TGTGCCAGCGCCACAGATACGCAGTATTTT. Translated: CASATDTQYF. The full variable domain, with the rest looked up from reference TRBV25-1 and TRBJ2-3, is EADIYQTPRYLVIGTGKKITLECSQTMGHDKMYWYQQDPGMELHLIHYSYGVNSTEKGDLSSESTVSRIRTEHFPLTLESARPSHTSQYLCASATDTQYFGPGTRLTVL.

The chain recombines TRBV5-1 with TRBJ1-1, with D perhaps matching TRBD1 (5 bases). The length of the CDR3 is 15 residues. Germline-derived CDR1 and CDR2 are SGHRS and YFSETQ. V lost 3 bases, J lost 0 bases, and 12 bases lay in between. This CDR3 reads CASSWTTAVNTEAFF. In DNA, the CDR3 is TGCGCCAGCAGCTGGACGACAGCGGTGAACACTGAAGCTTTCTTT. Full variable domain (remainder filled in from reference TRBV5-1 and TRBJ1-1): KAGVTQTPRYLIKTRGQQVTLSCSPISGHRSVSWYQQTPGQGLQFLFEYFSETQRNKGNFPGRFSGRQFSNSRSEMNVSTLELGDSALYLCASSWTTAVNTEAFFGQGTRLTVV.

This clonotype was recorded many times. The genes are TRBV7-2 and TRBJ2-1; D ambiguous. V lost 2 bases, J lost 0 bases, and 8 bases lay in between. The germline CDR1 and CDR2 sequences are SGHTA and FQGNSA. The CDR3 runs to 15 residues. CDR3 loop: CASSLSLDSYNEQFF. Written as DNA, the CDR3 is TGTGCCAGCAGCTTATCGCTAGACTCCTACAATGAGCAGTTCTTC.

This clonotype was detected only a few times. The chain links TRBV12-3 or TRBV12-4 to TRBJ2-7, with TRBD1 identical over 7 bases. CDR3 size: 14 residues. V trimming: 2 bases; J trimming: 5 bases; junction bases outside the gene matches: 6. DNA for the CDR3: TGTGCCAGCAGTTTAACCAGGGGGTTTGACGAGCAGTACTTC. Translation: CASSLTRGFDEQYF.

This clonotype came up a few times. This chain joins TRBV28 and TRBJ2-5, with D hard to call. The CDR3 is made up of 12 amino acids. CDR1 and CDR2 from the germline V gene are MDHEN and SYDVKM. Trimming cost V 3 bases and J 9 bases, with 11 bases left between them. The CDR3 is CASSFFFEAQYF. In nucleotides, the CDR3 is TGTGCCAGCAGTTTCTTCTTCGAGGCCCAGTACTTC.

In its sample, this clonotype was seen many times. This sequence joins TRBV7-9 and TRBJ2-1, with TRBD2 matching over 13 bases. The CDR3 has 15 residues. CDR1 and CDR2 from the germline V gene are SEHNR and FQNEAQ (reference sequence). The trim removed 5 bases at V and 10 bases at J, leaving 8 bases unmatched. CDR3 loop: CASSPTSGGAEEQFF. The CDR3 nucleotides read TGTGCCAGCAGCCCCACTAGCGGGGGGGCAGAGGAGCAGTTCTTC. Together with reference TRBV7-9 and TRBJ2-1, the CDR3 gives the full variable domain: DTGVSQNPRHKITKRGQNVTFRCDPISEHNRLYWYRQTLGQGPEFLTYFQNEAQLEKSRLLSDRFSAERPKGSFSTLEIQRTEQGDSAMYLCASSPTSGGAEEQFFGPGTRLTVL.

This clonotype has only a few counts. The chain recombines TRBV20-1 with TRBJ2-7; D unclear. CDR3 length: 14 amino acids. Trimming pared 1 base from V and 2 bases from J, leaving 12 bases between. The germline V gene encodes CDR1 DFQATT and CDR2 SNEGSKA (reference sequence). The CDR3 region is CSARGEDQTYEQYF. The CDR3 bases are TGCAGTGCTAGAGGTGAAGACCAGACCTACGAGCAGTACTTC.